The clone carrying this T cell receptor (beta chain) was counted a few times. What it binds is unknown. CDR1 is LNHDA and CDR2 is SQIVND in the germline V gene (reference sequence). V was shortened by 6 bases and J by 7 bases, with 15 bases between the two germline ends. This CDR3 region has 14 residues. This sample is part of a study of T cells after yellow fever vaccination. Study-wide results and caveats: Peaking faster, on day 5 versus 15, the secondary response was nonetheless weaker. At around 96% for CD4 and almost 90% for CD8, most primary-vaccination clones showed up again after the booster. From the bulk population, abundant clonotypes could contaminate and appear within FACS-sorted repertoires.

TCRdb re-called the 5' RACE reads with MiXCR, one entry per CDR3 protein. The sample shows about 580,000 distinct CDR3 sequences, about a sixth of them seen only once. The V call is TRBV19, the J call TRBJ1-4; D not resolved. This TCR was recovered from a man aged 18-30 years who received the YFV17D yellow fever vaccine. The source was PBMCs, collected 4 to 6 days after the first yellow fever vaccination. The CDR3 reads CASSARPAIEKLFF. As DNA, the CDR3 is TGTGCCAGTAGCGCGCGGCCGGCTATTGAAAAACTGTTTTTT.